One sample yielded the 27 T cell receptor beta chains listed below, sequenced in a study of blood T cell repertoires in COVID-19. Method: immunoSEQ multiplex PCR; TCRdb's copy keeps in-frame clones and lacks some. The sample yields more than 100,000 clones, about 83% seen once. Material: PBMCs or T cells enriched from blood (not recorded which). These TCRs come from a woman under 40 who had recovered from COVID-19.

The rearrangement links TRBV12-3 or TRBV12-4 to TRBJ2-7, with D tentatively TRBD2 (5 bases). The CDR3 totals 13 residues. Deletions cut 6 bases from V and 11 bases from J, with 20 bases between. CDR3: CASSRGYGQAEYF. CDR3 bases: TGTGCCAGCAGCCGCGGGTATGGCCAGGCGGAGTACTTC.

The chain carries TRBV4-1 and TRBJ2-5, with D maybe TRBD1 (6 bases). The CDR3 contains 15 residues. Trimming cost V 0 bases and J 1 base, with 9 bases left between them. The germline CDR1 and CDR2 sequences are MGHRA and YSYEKL. The CDR3 nucleotides read TGCGCCAGCAGCCAAGATAGGACAGTCCAAGAGACCCAGTACTTC. Translation gives CASSQDRTVQETQYF.

The chain uses TRBV7-2 and TRBJ1-4; TRBD1 might be the D (6 bases). CDR3 length: 14 amino acids. The V and J ends lost 5 bases and 4 bases respectively, with 11 bases between them. Germline CDR1 reads SGHTA; CDR2 reads FQGNSA. This CDR3 reads CASSLGGGNEKLFF. Here the CDR3 DNA reads TGTGCCAGCAGCCTAGGGGGGGGTAATGAAAAACTGTTTTTT.

This sequence joins TRBV28 and TRBJ2-5; 10 nucleotides line up with TRBD2. The CDR3 has 13 residues. The V and J ends lost 5 bases and 6 bases, in that order; junction bases with no gene match: 3. Germline values: CDR1 MDHEN, CDR2 SYDVKM. CDR3 DNA: TGTGCCAGCAGTACTAGCGGGAAAAAGACCCAGTACTTC. As protein: CASSTSGKKTQYF.

The V gene is TRBV6-5, the J gene TRBJ1-4, with no clear D. Germline CDR1 is MNHEY and CDR2 is SVGAGI. Trimming stripped 2 bases from V and 10 bases from J, with 14 bases between. CDR3 length equals 14 residues. Written as DNA, the CDR3 is TGTGCCAGCAGTTACCACGGATCGGAGGGAAAACTGTTTTTT. Translated: CASSYHGSEGKLFF.

This CDR3 is CASSQATGGGETQYF. The DNA of the CDR3 is TGTGCCAGCAGCCAAGCGACAGGGGGGGGAGAGACCCAGTACTTC. This chain joins TRBV4-2 and TRBJ2-5, with 9 bases matching TRBD1. This CDR3 is 15 amino acids long. With 1 base clipped from V and 4 bases from J, the junction kept 4 bases outside the gene matches. In germline, CDR1 is LGHNA, CDR2 YNFKEQ.

The J gene is TRBJ2-7, the V gene TRBV15, with 7 bases matching TRBD1. The CDR3 runs 15 residues. Trimming at V came to 5 bases and at J to 0 bases, leaving 7 bases not matched to a gene. The germline CDR1 and CDR2 sequences are LNHNV and YYDKDF (reference sequence). The DNA of the CDR3 is TGTGCCACCAGCTGGGACCGGGACAGCTCCTACGAGCAGTACTTC. It specifies CATSWDRDSSYEQYF.

For the CDR3, the DNA is TGTGCCAGCAGTGGGACAGGACGGAGCTACACCTTC. This codes for CASSGTGRSYTF. The rearrangement uses TRBV28 and TRBJ1-2; TRBD1 matches at 8 bases. Germline trimming cut 5 bases from V and 9 bases from J; bases unmatched to any gene: 5. This CDR3 is 12 amino acids long. The V gene's germline CDR1 is MDHEN and CDR2 SYDVKM.

This clone was counted a few times. V is TRBV6-2 or TRBV6-3 and J is TRBJ2-7, with TRBD1 matching 9 bases. Germline loops: CDR1 MNHEY, CDR2 SVGEGT. With V trimmed by 5 bases and J by 1 base, 6 bases remained unmatched. CDR3 length equals 15 residues. This chain's CDR3 is CASSALGTGSYEQYF. In nucleotides, the CDR3 is TGTGCCAGCAGTGCCCTTGGGACAGGGTCCTACGAGCAGTACTTC.

V is TRBV18 and J is TRBJ2-5; D gene unclear. The CDR3 is made up of 11 amino acids. CDR1 and CDR2 (germline): KGHSH, LQKENI. V was pared by 2 bases and J by 5 bases, with 3 bases between. Here the CDR3 DNA reads TGTGCCAGCTCACCAGGCGAGACCCAGTACTTC. As protein: CASSPGETQYF. Together with reference TRBV18 and TRBJ2-5, the CDR3 gives the full variable domain: NAGVMQNPRHLVRRRGQEARLRCSPMKGHSHVYWYRQLPEEGLKFMVYLQKENIIDESGMPKERFSAEFPKEGPSILRIQQVVRGDSAAYFCASSPGETQYFGPGTRLLVL.

This chain uses TRBV19 with TRBJ1-2; D is possibly TRBD1 (5 bases). V was clipped by 6 bases and J by 0 bases, with 17 bases between them. The CDR3 covers 16 residues. Germline CDR1 and CDR2: LNHDA and SQIVND (reference sequence). CDR3 residues: CASSRGWGEPNYGYTF. DNA for the CDR3: TGTGCCAGTAGCCGGGGCTGGGGGGAACCTAACTATGGCTACACCTTC. Looking up the rest from reference TRBV19 and TRBJ1-2 gives the full variable domain: DGGITQSPKYLFRKEGQNVTLSCEQNLNHDAMYWYRQDPGQGLRLIYYSQIVNDFQKGDIAEGYSVSREKKESFPLTVTSAQKNPTAFYLCASSRGWGEPNYGYTFGSGTRLTVV.

The chain joins TRBV19 to TRBJ1-1; D perhaps matches TRBD1 (5 bases). The CDR3 totals 15 residues. Looked up from germline, CDR1 is LNHDA and CDR2 is SQIVND (reference sequence). Trimming removed 0 bases at V and 1 base at J, with 9 bases between. CDR3 loop: CASSIDGRGNTEAFF. The CDR3 nucleotides read TGTGCCAGTAGTATAGATGGGAGGGGGAACACTGAAGCTTTCTTT.

The chain couples TRBV18 to TRBJ1-2; 8 bases align to TRBD1. From germline, CDR1 is KGHSH and CDR2 LQKENI. The CDR3 has 12 residues. V was pared by 2 bases and J by 14 bases, with 7 bases of the junction left unmatched. The CDR3 spells CASSPANGDRTF. CDR3 DNA sequence: TGTGCCAGCTCACCAGCGAATGGGGACAGGACCTTC. Complete variable domain (other parts from reference TRBV18 and TRBJ1-2): NAGVMQNPRHLVRRRGQEARLRCSPMKGHSHVYWYRQLPEEGLKFMVYLQKENIIDESGMPKERFSAEFPKEGPSILRIQQVVRGDSAAYFCASSPANGDRTFGSGTRLTVV.

The table lists this clone with a count of one. The V and J genes are TRBV6-5 and TRBJ2-2, with D possibly TRBD1 on 5 matching bases. The CDR3 has 13 amino acids. The germline gives CDR1 MNHEY, CDR2 SVGAGI. Trimming removed 6 bases from V and 5 bases from J, with 10 bases in between. The CDR3 sequence is CASRQVGTGELFF. CDR3 DNA: TGTGCCAGCAGACAGGTGGGAACCGGGGAGCTGTTTTTT.

This chain connects TRBV7-2 to TRBJ2-1; 12 nucleotides align to TRBD2. The germline V gene has CDR1 SGHTA and CDR2 FQGNSA. Losses at the gene ends were 3 bases for V and 6 bases for J; bases not matched to a gene: 6. The CDR3 runs 16 residues. The CDR3 bases are TGTGCCAGCAGCTTGGACTCTAGCGGGAGGGCCAATGAGCAGTTCTTC. Translated: CASSLDSSGRANEQFF.

J is TRBJ2-2 and V is TRBV9; D might be TRBD1 (6 bases). V was shortened by 5 bases and J by 1 base, with 9 bases between the two germline ends. CDR1 is SGDLS, CDR2 YYNGEE, per germline. CDR3 length: 14 residues. CDR3 sequence reads: CASRGDKNTGELFF. The DNA of the CDR3 is TGTGCCAGCAGGGGGGACAAGAACACCGGGGAGCTGTTTTTT.

J is TRBJ2-1 and V is TRBV7-3; maybe TRBD2 (6 bases). V was trimmed by 5 bases and J by 15 bases, leaving 20 bases between them. Germline lookup yields CDR1 SGHTA and CDR2 FQGTGA. The CDR3 contains 13 residues. CDR3 protein: CASSPRTIGGLFF. In DNA, the CDR3 is TGTGCCAGCAGCCCGCGGACTATTGGGGGTCTGTTCTTC.

The rearrangement joins TRBV6-2 or TRBV6-3 to TRBJ1-1, with D possibly matching TRBD1 (6 bases). The ends were cut back, 4 bases at V and 1 base at J, with 13 bases in the middle. The CDR3 totals 15 residues. Germline V lookup: CDR1 MNHEY, CDR2 SVGEGT. CDR3 in DNA: TGTGCCAGCAGTTCGCCGGGACACCCGAACACTGAAGCTTTCTTT. The encoded protein is CASSSPGHPNTEAFF.

This clone was counted between two and nine times. The CDR3 nucleotides read TGTGCCAGCAGCTTACGCGGGGGCCTTGGGAATGAGCAGTTCTTC. Protein product: CASSLRGGLGNEQFF. The rearrangement uses TRBV11-2 and TRBJ2-1; TRBD2 might be the D (7 bases). The CDR3 contains 15 residues. In germline, CDR1 is SGHAT, CDR2 FQNNGV. V was pared by 2 bases and J by 7 bases, with 15 bases between.

The chain combines TRBV24-1 with TRBJ1-5; a weak D match, TRBD1 (6 bases). Trimming left V 5 bases short and J 0 bases short, with 13 bases between. Germline V gives CDR1 KGHDR, CDR2 SFDVKD. This CDR3 comprises 16 residues. Here the CDR3 DNA reads TGTGCCACCAGTGGGATAACAGGGAATAGCAATCAGCCCCAGCATTTT. This translates into CATSGITGNSNQPQHF.

The rearrangement links TRBV2 to TRBJ2-3; TRBD1 is a possible D gene (6 bases). V was clipped by 6 bases and J by 6 bases, with 10 bases between them. The CDR3 sequence is 12 residues long. CDR1 is SNHLY and CDR2 is FYNNEI in the germline V gene. CDR3 region: CASRGQADTQYF. CDR3 nucleotide sequence: TGTGCCAGCAGGGGACAAGCCGATACGCAGTATTTT.

The chain recombines TRBV7-2 with TRBJ2-5; unclear D gene. Trimming took off 1 base at V and 9 bases at J, with 9 bases between the two ends. This CDR3 spans 12 amino acids. The V gene's germline CDR1 is SGHTA and CDR2 FQGNSA. CDR3 loop: CASSLDTRPQYF. The CDR3 nucleotides read TGTGCCAGCAGCTTAGATACACGTCCCCAGTACTTC.

The table lists this clone with a count of one. This sequence joins TRBV7-8 and TRBJ1-3; perhaps TRBD1 as D (5 bases). The germline V and J ends were trimmed by 2 bases and 4 bases, with 12 bases remaining between them. This CDR3 is 15 amino acids long. Germline lookup yields CDR1 SGHVS and CDR2 FQNEAQ. The CDR3 DNA sequence: TGTGCCAGCAGCTTATACAGGACGAGAGGAAACACCATATATTTT. Translated: CASSLYRTRGNTIYF.

This clone has just a few counts. The rearrangement joins TRBV19 to TRBJ1-2, with 10 positions matching TRBD1. This CDR3 comprises 15 residues. Per germline, CDR1 LNHDA and CDR2 SQIVND (reference sequence). V was pared by 6 bases and J by 2 bases, with 6 bases of the junction left unmatched. As DNA, the CDR3 is TGTGCCAGTAGGCCTGACAGGGGGCTGAACTATGGCTACACCTTC. It translates to CASRPDRGLNYGYTF. Together with reference TRBV19 and TRBJ1-2, the CDR3 gives the full variable domain: DGGITQSPKYLFRKEGQNVTLSCEQNLNHDAMYWYRQDPGQGLRLIYYSQIVNDFQKGDIAEGYSVSREKKESFPLTVTSAQKNPTAFYLCASRPDRGLNYGYTFGSGTRLTVV.

The gene calls are TRBV24-1 and TRBJ1-5; 8 positions agree with TRBD1. The ends lost 5 bases at V and 5 bases at J; junction bases unmatched: 7. CDR1 and CDR2 (germline): KGHDR, SFDVKD. CDR3 size: 15 residues. CDR3 region: CATSVTGDGHQPQHF. CDR3 nucleotide sequence: TGTGCCACCAGTGTGACAGGGGATGGGCATCAGCCCCAGCATTTT.

The chain joins TRBV28 to TRBJ2-6; D is possibly TRBD1 (6 bases). The length of the CDR3 is 17 residues. Germline CDR1 and CDR2: MDHEN and SYDVKM. V was pared by 8 bases and J by 0 bases, with 17 bases between. CDR3 protein: CASLTGWPLSGANVLTF. The DNA for the CDR3 is TGTGCCAGCCTTACAGGGTGGCCCCTCTCTGGGGCCAACGTCCTGACTTTC. Supplemented by reference TRBV28 and TRBJ2-6, the full variable domain reads DVKVTQSSRYLVKRTGEKVFLECVQDMDHENMFWYRQDPGLGLRLIYFSYDVKMKEKGDIPEGYSVSREKKERFSLILESASTNQTSMYLCASLTGWPLSGANVLTFGAGSRLTVL.

The V gene is TRBV7-9, the J gene TRBJ1-6, with 7 bases fitting TRBD1. Losses at the gene ends were 5 bases for V and 7 bases for J; bases not matched to a gene: 5. The CDR3 is 14 residues long. Germline CDR1 and CDR2: SEHNR and FQNEAQ (reference sequence). CDR3 residues: CASSRGQTNSPLHF. The CDR3 DNA follows: TGTGCCAGCAGCCGGGGACAGACCAATTCACCCCTCCACTTT.